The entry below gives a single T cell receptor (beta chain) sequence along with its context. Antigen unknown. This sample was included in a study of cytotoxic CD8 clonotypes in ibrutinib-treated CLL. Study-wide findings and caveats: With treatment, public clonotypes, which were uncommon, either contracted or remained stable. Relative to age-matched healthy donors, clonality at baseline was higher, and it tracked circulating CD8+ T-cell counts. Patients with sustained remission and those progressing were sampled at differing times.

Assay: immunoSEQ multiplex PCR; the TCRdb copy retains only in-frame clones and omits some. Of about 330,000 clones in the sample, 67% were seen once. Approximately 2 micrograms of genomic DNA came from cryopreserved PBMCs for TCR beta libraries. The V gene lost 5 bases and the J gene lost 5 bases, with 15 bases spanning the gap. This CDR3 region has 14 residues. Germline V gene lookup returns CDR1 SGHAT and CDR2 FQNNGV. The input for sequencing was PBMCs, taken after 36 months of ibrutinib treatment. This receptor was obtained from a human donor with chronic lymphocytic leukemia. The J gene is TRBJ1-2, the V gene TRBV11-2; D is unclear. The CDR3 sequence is CASSQLFPGYGYTF. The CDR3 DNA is TGTGCCAGCAGCCAATTGTTCCCTGGATATGGCTACACCTTC.